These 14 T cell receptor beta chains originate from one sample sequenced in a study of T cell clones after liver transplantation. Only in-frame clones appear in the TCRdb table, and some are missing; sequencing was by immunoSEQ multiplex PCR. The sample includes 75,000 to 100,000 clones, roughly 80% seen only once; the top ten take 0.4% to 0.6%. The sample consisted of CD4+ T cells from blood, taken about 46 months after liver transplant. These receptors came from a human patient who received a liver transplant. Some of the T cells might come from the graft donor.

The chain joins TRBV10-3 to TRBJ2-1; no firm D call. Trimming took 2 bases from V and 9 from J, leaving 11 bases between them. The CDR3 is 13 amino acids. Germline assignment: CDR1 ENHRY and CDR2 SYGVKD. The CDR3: CAISEGSPGEQFF. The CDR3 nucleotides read TGTGCCATCAGTGAGGGGTCCCCAGGTGAGCAGTTCTTC.

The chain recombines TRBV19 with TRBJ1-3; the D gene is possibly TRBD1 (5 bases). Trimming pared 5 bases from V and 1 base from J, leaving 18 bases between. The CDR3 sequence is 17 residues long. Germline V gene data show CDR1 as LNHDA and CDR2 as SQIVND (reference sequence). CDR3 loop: CASSPIGGEASGNTIYF. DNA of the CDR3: TGTGCCAGTAGTCCGATAGGAGGGGAGGCTTCTGGAAACACCATATATTTT.

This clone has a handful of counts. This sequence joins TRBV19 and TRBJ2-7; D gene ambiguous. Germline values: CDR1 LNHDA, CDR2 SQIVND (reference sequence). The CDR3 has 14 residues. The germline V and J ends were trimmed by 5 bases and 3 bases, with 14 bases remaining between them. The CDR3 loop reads CASSYGRSGYEQYF. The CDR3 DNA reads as TGTGCCAGTAGTTACGGTAGATCGGGCTACGAGCAGTACTTC.

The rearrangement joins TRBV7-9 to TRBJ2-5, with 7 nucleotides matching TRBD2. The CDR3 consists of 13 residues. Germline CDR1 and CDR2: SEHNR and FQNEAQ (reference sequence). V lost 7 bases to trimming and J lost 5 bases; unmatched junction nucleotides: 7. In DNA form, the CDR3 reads TGTGCCAGCACCCGGGGAGGGCAGGAGACCCAGTACTTC. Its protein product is CASTRGGQETQYF.

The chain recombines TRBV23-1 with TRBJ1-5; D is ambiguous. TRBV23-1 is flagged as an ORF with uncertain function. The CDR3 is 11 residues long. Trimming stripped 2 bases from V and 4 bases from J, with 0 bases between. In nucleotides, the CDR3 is TGCGCCAGCAGTCAAAATCAGCCCCAGCATTTT. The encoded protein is CASSQNQPQHF.

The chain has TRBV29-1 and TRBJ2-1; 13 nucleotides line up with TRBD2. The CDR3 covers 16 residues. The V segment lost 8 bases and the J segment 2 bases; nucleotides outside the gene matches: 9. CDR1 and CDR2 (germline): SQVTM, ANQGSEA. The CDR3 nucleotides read TGCAGCATACGACTAGCGGGAGGAGAAACCTACAATGAGCAGTTCTTC. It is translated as CSIRLAGGETYNEQFF.

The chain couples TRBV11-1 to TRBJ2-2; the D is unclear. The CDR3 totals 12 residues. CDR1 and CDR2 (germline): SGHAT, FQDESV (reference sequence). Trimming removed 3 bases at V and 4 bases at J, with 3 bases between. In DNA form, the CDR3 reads TGTGCCAGCAGCTTTGCCACCGGGGAGCTGTTTTTT. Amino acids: CASSFATGELFF.

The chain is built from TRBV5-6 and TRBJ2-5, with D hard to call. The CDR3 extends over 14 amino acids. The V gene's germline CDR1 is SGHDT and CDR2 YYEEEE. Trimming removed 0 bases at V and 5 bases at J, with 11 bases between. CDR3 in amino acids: CASSLDSRMETQYF. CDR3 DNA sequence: TGTGCCAGCAGCTTGGACAGTCGGATGGAGACCCAGTACTTC.

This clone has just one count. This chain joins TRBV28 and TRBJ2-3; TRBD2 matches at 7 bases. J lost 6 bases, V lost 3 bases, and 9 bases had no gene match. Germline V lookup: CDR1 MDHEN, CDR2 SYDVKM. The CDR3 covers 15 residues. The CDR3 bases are TGTGCCAGCAGTTTCGAGGGAGGGCGACGGGATACGCAGTATTTT. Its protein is CASSFEGGRRDTQYF.

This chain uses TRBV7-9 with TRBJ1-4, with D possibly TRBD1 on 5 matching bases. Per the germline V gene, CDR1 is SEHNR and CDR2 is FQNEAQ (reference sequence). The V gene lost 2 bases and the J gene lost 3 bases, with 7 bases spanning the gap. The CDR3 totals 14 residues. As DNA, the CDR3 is TGTGCCAGCAGCTTACGACAGTCTAATGAAAAACTGTTTTTT. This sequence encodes CASSLRQSNEKLFF.

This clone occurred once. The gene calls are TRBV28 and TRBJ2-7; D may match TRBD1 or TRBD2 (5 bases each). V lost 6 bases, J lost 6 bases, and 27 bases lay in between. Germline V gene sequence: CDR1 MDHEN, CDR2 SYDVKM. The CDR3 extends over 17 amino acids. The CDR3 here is CASSLNKGFRLRLEQYF. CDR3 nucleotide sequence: TGTGCCAGCAGCCTAAATAAGGGGTTCAGACTACGCCTCGAGCAGTACTTC.

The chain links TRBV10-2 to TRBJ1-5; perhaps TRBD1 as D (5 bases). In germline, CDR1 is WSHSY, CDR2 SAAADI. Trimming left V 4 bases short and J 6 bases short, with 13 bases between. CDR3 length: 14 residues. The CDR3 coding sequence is TGCGCCAGCAGTGGACAGTCAGAGGGTCAGCCCCAGCATTTT. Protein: CASSGQSEGQPQHF.

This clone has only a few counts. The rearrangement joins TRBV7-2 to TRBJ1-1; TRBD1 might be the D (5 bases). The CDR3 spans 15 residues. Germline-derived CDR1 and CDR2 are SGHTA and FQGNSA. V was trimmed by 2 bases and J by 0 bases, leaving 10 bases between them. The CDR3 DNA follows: TGTGCCAGCAGCTTACTCGGACATATGAACACTGAAGCTTTCTTT. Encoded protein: CASSLLGHMNTEAFF. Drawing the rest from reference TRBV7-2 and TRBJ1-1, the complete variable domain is GAGVSQSPSNKVTEKGKDVELRCDPISGHTALYWYRQSLGQGLEFLIYFQGNSAPDKSGLPSDRFSAERTGGSVSTLTIQRTQQEDSAVYLCASSLLGHMNTEAFFGQGTRLTVV.

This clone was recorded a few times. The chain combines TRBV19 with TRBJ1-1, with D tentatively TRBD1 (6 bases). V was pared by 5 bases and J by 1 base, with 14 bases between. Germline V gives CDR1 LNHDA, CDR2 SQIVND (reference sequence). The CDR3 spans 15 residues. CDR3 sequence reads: CASSAQGTGNTEAFF. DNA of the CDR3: TGTGCCAGTAGTGCCCAGGGGACGGGGAACACTGAAGCTTTCTTT.